The rows below give T cell receptor beta chains drawn from one sample of a study of cytomegalovirus exposure and HLA in healthy donors. Method: immunoSEQ multiplex PCR; TCRdb's copy keeps in-frame clones and lacks some. Among 100,000 to 150,000 clones listed, 60% to 80% were seen once. The sequencing sample was made of PBMCs. These receptors all stem from a man aged 25 to 40 in good health and CMV-seronegative. Both conserved end residues are part of each CDR3. The D gene is left open where the match is weak. The size of a clone is reported for some rows only, either as once, few or many, or as a class for expanded clones.

j_call clone_size d_call v_call cdr3_nt cdr3_aa
TRBJ1-3 few NA TRBV5-1 TGCGCCAGCAGCCTGAGACAGTTTAACTCTGGAAACACCATATATTTT CASSLRQFNSGNTIYF
TRBJ1-2 few TRBD1 TRBV18 TGTGCCAGCTCACCACGCCCGGGACAGGGAAGAGGTGGCTACACCTTC CASSPRPGQGRGGYTF
TRBJ1-1 NA TRBD1 TRBV5-4 TGTGCCAGCAGCAGGACAGGGGGCGAGGGGACTGAAGCTTTCTTT CASSRTGGEGTEAFF
TRBJ2-7 NA TRBD1 TRBV7-3 TGTGCCAGCAGCCCCGGGACAGGGGGCCAATACGAGCAGTACTTC CASSPGTGGQYEQYF
TRBJ1-6 NA TRBD1 TRBV18 TGTGCCAGCTCACACCGGGACAGGGGGCATTCACCCCTCCACTTT CASSHRDRGHSPLHF
TRBJ2-3 NA NA TRBV18 TGTGCCAGCTCACCTGGTCTCTCCCGAGGCTATCATATCACTAGCACAGATACGCAGTATTTT CASSPGLSRGYHITSTDTQYF
TRBJ2-1 NA TRBD2 TRBV2 TGTGCCGGGGGGACTAGCGGGGGAGACAATGAGCAGTTCTTC CAGGTSGGDNEQFF
TRBJ2-3 NA TRBD2 TRBV7-3 TGTGCCAGCAGCCTCGGGACTAGCTTTGATACGCAGTATTTT CASSLGTSFDTQYF
TRBJ2-5 few TRBD2 TRBV5-4 TGTGCCAGCAGCCAGGCGGGGGGCCGGGGGACCCAGTACTTC CASSQAGGRGTQYF
TRBJ1-2 NA TRBD1 TRBV5-1 TGCGCCAGCAGCTTTGAGACAGGGACAGGCTATGGCTACACCTTC CASSFETGTGYGYTF
TRBJ2-1 NA TRBD2 TRBV28 TGTGCCAGCAGTTTAAATGGACTAGCGGGGTTCAATGAGCAGTTCTTC CASSLNGLAGFNEQFF
TRBJ2-1 NA NA TRBV7-9 TGTGCCAGCAGCTTAATCGCCTCACCCACGACTAACAATGAGCAGTTCTTC CASSLIASPTTNNEQFF
TRBJ1-5 NA TRBD1 TRBV4-3 TGCGCCAGCAGCTTGGACAGGGGCGGCAATCAGCCCCAGCATTTT CASSLDRGGNQPQHF
TRBJ2-2 NA NA TRBV7-2 TGTGCCAGCGCCCTTGGGAGGAACACCGGGGAGCTGTTTTTT CASALGRNTGELFF
TRBJ2-7 NA TRBD2 TRBV30 TGTGCCTGGAGTGGCGGGGGGAAGCAGTACTTC CAWSGGGKQYF
TRBJ2-7 few TRBD1 TRBV5-4 TGTGCCAGCAGCCAGCCCACAGGGGAGAGGTACGAGCAGTACTTC CASSQPTGERYEQYF
TRBJ1-1 once TRBD1 TRBV27 TGTGCCAGCACCAAGACAGGGCTGAACACTGAAGCTTTCTTT CASTKTGLNTEAFF
TRBJ1-1 few NA TRBV9 TGTGCCAGCAGCGTAGGGTCAGTTATGAACACTGAAGCTTTCTTT CASSVGSVMNTEAFF
TRBJ2-7 once TRBD1 TRBV7-9 TGTTCCAGCAGCTTAGTAGCCCGGACAGGGCAGGACGAGCAGTACTTC CSSSLVARTGQDEQYF
TRBJ2-7 NA NA TRBV28 TGTGCCAGCAGTTTCCCATGGGGCAGTACCTCCTACGAGCAGTACTTC CASSFPWGSTSYEQYF
TRBJ1-6 NA NA TRBV19 TGTGCCAGTAGTATACAGGCCTATAATTCACCCCTCCACTTT CASSIQAYNSPLHF
TRBJ2-7 NA NA TRBV7-2 TGTGCCACCTGTCAGGGGGGTTTCGACGAGCAGTACTTC CATCQGGFDEQYF
TRBJ1-2 NA NA TRBV9 TGTGCCAGCAGCCCAAGAGGGGATGTCGGGAGTACGGGCTACACCTTC CASSPRGDVGSTGYTF
TRBJ1-2 NA NA TRBV13 TGTGCCAGCAGCTCCCCCGACATTTCGCCCTATGGCTACACCTTC CASSSPDISPYGYTF
TRBJ1-2 NA TRBD1 TRBV18 TGTGCCAGCTCAAATGGACAGGACTATGGCTACACCTTC CASSNGQDYGYTF
TRBJ2-2 few TRBD1 TRBV18 TGTGCCAGCTCACCGACCGGGACAGGGAACACCGGGGAGCTGTTTTTT CASSPTGTGNTGELFF
TRBJ2-5 NA TRBD1 TRBV7-9 TGTGCCAGCAGCTGGGACAGGGGCCAGGAGACCCAGTACTTC CASSWDRGQETQYF
TRBJ2-7 NA TRBD1 TRBV2 TGTGCCAGCAGTGAAACAGGGGACTACGAGCAGTACTTC CASSETGDYEQYF
TRBJ2-3 NA NA TRBV30 TGTGCCTGGAGGCACTTTACTAGCACAGATACGCAGTATTTT CAWRHFTSTDTQYF
TRBJ2-3 NA NA TRBV27 TGTGCCAGCGTTCCTTACCGTTCCAGGTTAGATACGCAGTATTTT CASVPYRSRLDTQYF
TRBJ1-6 few NA TRBV5-6 TGTGCCAGCAGCTTTCAAGGGAGGGATTCACCCCTCCACTTT CASSFQGRDSPLHF
TRBJ2-1 NA NA TRBV5-1 TGCGCCAGCAGCTTACCTGAATCTTATACAGGGCCAAGGGACAATGAGCAGTTCTTC CASSLPESYTGPRDNEQFF
TRBJ2-1 NA TRBD1 TRBV5-1 TGCGCCAGCAGCTTGGATGTAGCAGGGGGAAATGAGCAGTTCTTC CASSLDVAGGNEQFF
TRBJ1-1 NA NA TRBV27 TGTGCCAGCAGTTTACTCGGGGCTGAAGCTTTCTTT CASSLLGAEAFF
TRBJ2-2 NA TRBD1 TRBV7-3 TGTGCCAGCAAACGGGCAGGGGGCAACACCGGGGAGCTGTTTTTT CASKRAGGNTGELFF
TRBJ1-6 NA NA TRBV29-1 TGCAGCGTTGGAGATTCCCGGGGTTCACCCCTCCACTTT CSVGDSRGSPLHF
TRBJ2-5 few TRBD2 TRBV7-9 TGTGCCAGCAGCTTAGGATCCCTAGCGGGGGGTAAGGAGACCCAGTACTTC CASSLGSLAGGKETQYF
TRBJ2-1 NA NA TRBV5-6 TGTGCCAGCAGTTTTGGCAGGGTGTCCTACAATGAGCAGTTCTTC CASSFGRVSYNEQFF
TRBJ2-2 NA NA TRBV7-2 TGTGCCAGCAGCCCCCGGCGACTACACACCGGGGAGCTGTTTTTT CASSPRRLHTGELFF
TRBJ1-1 NA TRBD1 TRBV18 TGTGCCAGCTCACCACCGGGGACAGGGTGGACTGAAGCTTTCTTT CASSPPGTGWTEAFF
TRBJ2-7 NA NA TRBV5-1 TGCGCCAGCAGCTTGGCCGAGGGCGGGCCCTACGAGCAGTACTTC CASSLAEGGPYEQYF
TRBJ1-5 NA NA TRBV9 TGTGCCAGCAGTGGCAGGATCGATCAGCCCCAGCATTTT CASSGRIDQPQHF
TRBJ2-1 NA TRBD2 TRBV7-3 TGTGCCAGCAGCTTATCATGGACTAGCGGTTACAATGAGCAGTTCTTC CASSLSWTSGYNEQFF
TRBJ2-2 NA TRBD1 TRBV7-2 TGTGCCAGCAGCCAAAGACAGGGGGCAGGTACTACCGGGGAGCTGTTTTTT CASSQRQGAGTTGELFF
TRBJ1-1 few NA TRBV9 TGTGCCAGCAGCCCCCGCGGCAGGGAGAACACTGAAGCTTTCTTT CASSPRGRENTEAFF
TRBJ2-3 NA TRBD2 TRBV7-9 TGTGCCAGCAGCCTCGGGGCGGGGGGCACAGATACGCAGTATTTT CASSLGAGGTDTQYF
TRBJ2-7 NA NA TRBV9 TGTGCCAGCAGCGTAGGCAGTTACTACGAGCAGTACTTC CASSVGSYYEQYF
TRBJ1-2 NA NA TRBV9 TGTGCCAGCAGCGCCGACGACGGGGAGTCCTATGGCTACACCTTC CASSADDGESYGYTF
TRBJ2-7 few TRBD1 TRBV9 TGTGCCAGCAGCCTACGACAGGGGGAGCAGTACTTC CASSLRQGEQYF
TRBJ1-2 NA NA TRBV28 TGTGCCAGCAGTTTAAGGGCCTACGGGGTCGGGCAACGGGTTGGCTATGGCTACACCTTC CASSLRAYGVGQRVGYGYTF